This T cell receptor (beta chain) was observed in a study of shared clonotypes between healthy human individuals. General observations from the study: Clonotypes that were shared across a handful of donors made up roughly 5% of naive CD4 clonotypes.

CDR1 and CDR2 (germline): SGDLS, YYNGEE. The CDR3 length is 13 residues. The ends were cut back, 0 bases at V and 6 bases at J, with 10 bases in the middle. Sorted-subset replicate PCRs used around 200 ng DNA, some 31,000 T cell genomes. Assay: immunoSEQ multiplex PCR; the TCRdb copy retains only in-frame clones and omits some. The sample records about 1,800,000 clones, about 95% being singletons. Positive CCR7 selection of CD45RO-negative cells yielded the naive CD8 cells, and terminally differentiated effector memory CD45RA+ cells were excluded. As concerns this clone: The antigen is not known.

The clonotype originates from a man younger than 35 in good health. The rearrangement links TRBV9 to TRBJ2-7; TRBD2 is a possible D gene (5 bases). Source material: naive CD8+ T cells sorted from blood. The DNA of the CDR3 is TGTGCCAGCAGCGTAGGAAGCGGTCGCGAGCAGTACTTC. Translation gives CASSVGSGREQYF.